This T cell receptor beta chain was captured by sequencing in a study of T cells expressing NK-cell markers. Study at large: It was from sorted CD3+CD56+NKG2C+, CD3+CD56+NKG2C- and CD3+CD56-NKG2C+ T cells that TCR beta repertoires came. General study findings and limits: One observes that, in several donors, these clonotypes were also the leading ones within the CD3+CD56-NKG2C+ fraction. In a group of 5 to 7 donors, dominant NKG2C+ clonotypes represented roughly 1.0-7.5% of CD8+ T cells. No clear determination of HCMV specificity was made for expanded NKG2C+ T cell clones.

The germline gives CDR1 SEHNR, CDR2 FQNEAQ (reference sequence). The CDR3 is 15 amino acids. TCRdb re-called the 5' RACE reads, yielding one record per CDR3 amino acid sequence without DNA. The repertoire table contains about 370,000 distinct CDR3 sequences. In regard to this clonotype: Its antigen is as yet unknown.

This rearrangement joins TRBV7-9 to TRBJ2-2; TCRdb's D call of TRBD1 is untestable without DNA. The sequence was collected from a woman aged 50 to 60 in good health. The sample comprised blood T cells: a sorted CD56 or NKG2C T cell subset, CD4+ or CD8+ T cells, or bulk PBMC T cells (not recorded which). The CDR3 is CARGRTPLDTGELFF. The variable domain in full, completed from reference TRBV7-9 and TRBJ2-2, reads DTGVSQNPRHKITKRGQNVTFRCDPISEHNRLYWYRQTLGQGPEFLTYFQNEAQLEKSRLLSDRFSAERPKGSFSTLEIQRTEQGDSAMYLCARGRTPLDTGELFFGEGSRLTVL.